The TCR beta chain described here comes from a study of shared clonotypes between healthy human individuals. The CD4+ fraction was divided into a CD45RA+ naive subset and a CD45RA-negative memory subset. The CDR3 covers 15 residues. Germline loops: CDR1 SGHTA, CDR2 FQGNSA. Trimming cost V 1 base and J 2 bases; bases outside gene matches: 4. Only in-frame clones appear in the TCRdb table, and some are missing; sequencing was by immunoSEQ multiplex PCR. The table records 1,500,000 or so clones, 95% to 97% of them present only once. The chain couples TRBV7-2 to TRBJ2-7, with 8 bases identical to TRBD2. This TCR was recovered from a man aged 30-40 years in good health. Material for sequencing was naive CD4+ T cells sorted from blood. Indicated subset: CD45RA+ positively selected. The CDR3 protein is CASSLETGGPYEQYF. In nucleotides, the CDR3 is TGTGCCAGCAGCTTAGAGACGGGAGGGCCCTACGAGCAGTACTTC.